The 30 T cell receptor beta chains below were found in one sample sequenced in a study of CXCR3-negative and CXCR3-positive naive CD8 T cells. Overall study results and limits: CXCR3-positive naive cells carried more hydrophobic TRB CDR3s than CXCR3-negative naive cells did.

5' RACE with UMI labels generated the TRB cDNA libraries. TCRdb reanalyzed the 5' RACE reads, giving one entry per CDR3 protein sequence and no DNA. This listing includes under 60,000 distinct CDR3 sequences. These receptors are not linked to any known antigen. Source material: naive CXCR3+ CD8+ T cells from blood. Subset noted: CD45RO-CCR7+CD27+CD95- naive CD8+ T cells expressing CXCR3 (TNR3+). All receptors come from a human donor in good health. Some clones in this sample may be carry-over from other donors' samples.

V and J are TRBV16 and TRBJ2-7; TCRdb proposes TRBD2, but this gene call is untestable without DNA. Germline assignment: CDR1 KGHSY and CDR2 FQNENV. This CDR3 is 13 amino acids long. CDR3 in amino acids: CASSPGPTYEQYF. Based on the CDR3 plus reference TRBV16 and TRBJ2-7, the full variable domain is GEEVAQTPKHLVRGEGQKAKLYCAPIKGHSYVFWYQQVLKNEFKFLISFQNENVFDETGMPKERFSAKCLPNSPCSLEIQATKLEDSAVYFCASSPGPTYEQYFGPGTRLTVT.

The genes are TRBV15 and TRBJ2-4; TCRdb designates TRBD1, a call that cannot be tested without DNA. CDR1 LNHNV and CDR2 YYDKDF come from the germline V gene (reference sequence). The CDR3 runs 14 residues. CDR3 sequence reads: CATSREDRVDIQYF. Full variable domain (rest looked up from reference TRBV15 and TRBJ2-4): DAMVIQNPRYQVTQFGKPVTLSCSQTLNHNVMYWYQQKSSQAPKLLFHYYDKDFNNEADTPDNFQSRRPNTSFCFLDIRSPGLGDTAMYLCATSREDRVDIQYFGAGTRLSVL.

The chain combines TRBV11-2 with TRBJ2-4; TCRdb's assignment of TRBD1 cannot be checked, as there is no DNA. The CDR3 loop spans 16 amino acids. CDR1 is SGHAT, CDR2 FQNNGV, per germline. The CDR3 here is CASSLGQDVAKNIQYF. Using reference TRBV11-2 and TRBJ2-4 for the parts outside the CDR3, the full variable domain is EAGVAQSPRYKIIEKRQSVAFWCNPISGHATLYWYQQILGQGPKLLIQFQNNGVVDDSQLPKDRFSAERLKGVDSTLKIQPAKLEDSAVYLCASSLGQDVAKNIQYFGAGTRLSVL.

This chain joins TRBV4-3 and TRBJ1-1. CDR3 length equals 14 residues. CDR1 LGHNA and CDR2 YSLEER come from the germline V gene. This CDR3 reads CASSHRTENTEAFF.

J is TRBJ2-1 and V is TRBV5-1; TCRdb calls TRBD1, which cannot be checked without DNA. The CDR3 length is 15 residues. CDR1 is SGHRS, CDR2 YFSETQ, per germline. The CDR3 region is CASSGGQGITNEQFF. The entire variable domain, with the rest obtained from reference TRBV5-1 and TRBJ2-1, is as follows: KAGVTQTPRYLIKTRGQQVTLSCSPISGHRSVSWYQQTPGQGLQFLFEYFSETQRNKGNFPGRFSGRQFSNSRSEMNVSTLELGDSALYLCASSGGQGITNEQFFGPGTRLTVL.

This chain uses TRBV12-3 or TRBV12-4 with TRBJ2-7; TCRdb designates TRBD2, a call that cannot be tested without DNA. The CDR3 totals 13 residues. The CDR3 loop is CASRAGLAIEQYF.

This clonotype ranks as medium-sized (0.01 to 0.1%) in terms of frequency. The genes are TRBV6-2 or TRBV6-3 and TRBJ2-1; checking the TCRdb D call of TRBD2 is not possible without DNA. Per the germline V gene, CDR1 is MNHEY and CDR2 is SVGEGT. The CDR3 sequence is 15 residues long. The CDR3 region is CASSTGLAFNNEQFF.

The V gene is TRBV7-8, the J gene TRBJ2-1. The germline CDR1 and CDR2 sequences are SGHVS and FQNEAQ. The CDR3 is 13 residues long. CDR3 sequence: CASSSRLGDEQFF.

This chain joins TRBV20-1 and TRBJ2-2. The CDR3 has 13 amino acids. The germline V gene has CDR1 DFQATT and CDR2 SNEGSKA (reference sequence). CDR3 in amino acids: CSASSSEAGELFF.

The chain recombines TRBV7-3 with TRBJ1-1. There are 15 residues in the CDR3. CDR1 and CDR2 from the germline V gene are SGHTA and FQGTGA. CDR3 loop: CASSLTGYMNTEAFF. Based on the CDR3 plus reference TRBV7-3 and TRBJ1-1, the full variable domain is GAGVSQTPSNKVTEKGKYVELRCDPISGHTALYWYRQSLGQGPEFLIYFQGTGAADDSGLPNDRFFAVRPEGSVSTLKIQRTERGDSAVYLCASSLTGYMNTEAFFGQGTRLTVV.

The V and J genes are TRBV6-2 or TRBV6-3 and TRBJ1-6. Germline CDR1 and CDR2: MNHEY and SVGEGT. CDR3 size: 17 residues. The CDR3 sequence: CASREGYSSSYNSPLHF.

This chain uses TRBV28 with TRBJ2-1; TCRdb's D call, TRBD2, is unchecked because there is no DNA. Germline CDR1 is MDHEN and CDR2 is SYDVKM. This CDR3 has 14 residues. CDR3 protein: CASSLGLAVLEQFF.

The rearrangement uses TRBV5-1 and TRBJ2-7. From germline, CDR1 is SGHRS and CDR2 YFSETQ. CDR3 length equals 14 residues. CDR3: CASSLSWGSYEQYF.

The genes are TRBV29-1 and TRBJ2-1; the D call from TCRdb, TRBD2, cannot be confirmed without DNA. Germline loops: CDR1 SQVTM, CDR2 ANQGSEA. The CDR3 has 13 residues. CDR3: CSFSGEFYNEQFF.

The chain joins TRBV29-1 to TRBJ2-1; TCRdb's D gene call, TRBD2, goes unchecked for lack of DNA. The CDR3 spans 13 residues. CDR1 SQVTM and CDR2 ANQGSEA come from the germline V gene. CDR3 in amino acids: CSERHGSYNEQFF.

This chain uses TRBV28 with TRBJ2-1. Germline V lookup: CDR1 MDHEN, CDR2 SYDVKM. The CDR3 spans 15 residues. CDR3: CASSLRDSSYNEQFF.

CDR3 sequence reads: CASSWLGDTQYF. The V gene is TRBV7-8, the J gene TRBJ2-3. This CDR3 is 12 amino acids long. Germline CDR1 and CDR2: SGHVS and FQNEAQ.

The chain recombines TRBV6-6 with TRBJ1-2; TCRdb's D gene call, TRBD1, goes unchecked for lack of DNA. Germline values: CDR1 MNHNY, CDR2 SVGAGI (reference sequence). CDR3 length: 16 amino acids. The CDR3 loop is CASSRPGQVQPYGYTF.

The chain joins TRBV6-2 or TRBV6-3 to TRBJ1-1. The CDR3 runs 12 residues. Germline V gives CDR1 MNHEY, CDR2 SVGEGT. The CDR3 protein is CASSYSLTEAFF.

This chain joins TRBV3-1 and TRBJ2-3; TCRdb picks TRBD2, but there is no DNA to check that call. The germline CDR1 and CDR2 sequences are LGHDT and YNNKEL (reference sequence). The CDR3 has 17 residues. The CDR3 loop reads CASSHPIAGGLTDTQYF.

The chain uses TRBV9 and TRBJ1-1; TCRdb indicates TRBD1, and absent DNA this call remains unverified. The CDR3 is 14 residues long. The germline gives CDR1 SGDLS, CDR2 YYNGEE. The CDR3 is CASSADSGRGEAFF.

V usage is TRBV29-1 and J usage is TRBJ1-2. CDR3 length: 13 amino acids. Germline CDR1 is SQVTM and CDR2 is ANQGSEA. CDR3 sequence: CSVRPAFDYGYTF.

The chain is built from TRBV12-3 or TRBV12-4 and TRBJ2-3; the TRBD2 assignment by TCRdb is unverifiable without DNA. The CDR3 totals 12 residues. The CDR3 sequence: CASSAVEGTQYF.

The rearrangement joins TRBV28 to TRBJ2-7; TCRdb reports TRBD1, a call that lacks DNA to check it against. The CDR3 consists of 16 residues. Germline loops: CDR1 MDHEN, CDR2 SYDVKM. CDR3 sequence reads: CASSLGIGSGAREQYF. Full variable domain (rest looked up from reference TRBV28 and TRBJ2-7): DVKVTQSSRYLVKRTGEKVFLECVQDMDHENMFWYRQDPGLGLRLIYFSYDVKMKEKGDIPEGYSVSREKKERFSLILESASTNQTSMYLCASSLGIGSGAREQYFGPGTRLTVT.

The chain joins TRBV15 to TRBJ2-1; checking the TCRdb D call of TRBD1 is not possible without DNA. CDR1 and CDR2 from the germline V gene are LNHNV and YYDKDF (reference sequence). The CDR3 contains 12 residues. This CDR3 reads CATRGAMDEQFF.

This chain uses TRBV29-1 with TRBJ1-2. The CDR3 covers 12 residues. Per the germline V gene, CDR1 is SQVTM and CDR2 is ANQGSEA. The CDR3 loop reads CSVYGRNYGYTF.

The V and J genes are TRBV29-1 and TRBJ1-2. The CDR3 has 14 amino acids. The germline CDR1 and CDR2 sequences are SQVTM and ANQGSEA. CDR3 in amino acids: CSASAGTLNYGYTF. The full variable domain, in which reference TRBV29-1 and TRBJ1-2 provide the parts outside the CDR3, is SAVISQKPSRDICQRGTSLTIQCQVDSQVTMMFWYRQQPGQSLTLIATANQGSEATYESGFVIDKFPISRPNLTFSTLTVSNMSPEDSSIYLCSASAGTLNYGYTFGSGTRLTVV.

The chain joins TRBV7-9 to TRBJ2-7; TCRdb calls TRBD1, which cannot be checked without DNA. The CDR3 is 15 residues long. Germline-derived CDR1 and CDR2 are SEHNR and FQNEAQ (reference sequence). CDR3 sequence: CASSLVQGGSYEQYF.

The rearrangement uses TRBV4-3 and TRBJ2-7; TCRdb picks TRBD2, but there is no DNA to check that call. Germline values: CDR1 LGHNA, CDR2 YSLEER. This CDR3 is built from 15 residues. Here the CDR3 reads CASSAGTRGPYEQYF.

V is TRBV7-2 and J is TRBJ2-7; TCRdb names TRBD2, which stays unverified in the absence of DNA. The CDR3 loop spans 16 amino acids. Germline V gives CDR1 SGHTA, CDR2 FQGNSA. Here the CDR3 reads CASSLNFGPLSYEQYF.